Each of the 20 T cell receptor beta chains below was sequenced from the same sample in a study of regulatory T cells in long-lasting Graves disease. Time point of the sample: persistent/refractory GD, antithyroid drugs over 5 years with positive TRAb. Making the TCR library involved RNA that had been extracted from PBMCs. Construction of the TCR beta libraries employed iRepertoire HTBI primers in conjunction with Arm-PCR of CDR3 regions. TCRdb ran MiXCR on the multiplex PCR reads and lists one entry per CDR3 protein. The table lists approximately 400,000 distinct CDR3 sequences, around 20% of them singletons, with about 20% in the top ten. This material consisted of peripheral blood mononuclear cells (PBMCs), taken when the disease was refractory, from a patient treated with antithyroid drugs. These receptors all stem from a female donor with Graves disease.

Points on this clonotype: A much larger clone lies a single base off, so this may be a read error. The CDR3 loop reads CASSQKRWPGAGGVFERYF. CDR3 nucleotide sequence: TGTGCCAGCAGTCAGAAGAGATGGCCGGGGGCGGGAGGTGTTTTCGAGCGGTACTTC. The chain couples TRBV6-1 to TRBJ2-7, with 8 bases aligning to TRBD2. The CDR3 has 19 amino acids. The germline CDR1 and CDR2 sequences are MNHNS and SASEGT.

This clonotype was seen only a few times. This rearrangement joins TRBV18 to TRBJ2-5; D is ambiguous. The CDR3 contains 15 residues. CDR1 and CDR2 from the germline V gene are KGHSH and LQKENI. V lost 3 bases to trimming and J lost 5 bases, with 16 bases between them. The CDR3 bases are TGTGCCAGCTCACCCCCCGATGGGCCGAGGGAGACCCAGTACTTC. Protein product: CASSPPDGPRETQYF.

The sample holds a few counts of this clonotype. The chain employs TRBV12-3 or TRBV12-4 and TRBJ2-2, with TRBD2 as a possible D gene (6 bases). There are 17 residues in the CDR3. Trimming removed 4 bases from V and 2 bases from J, with 17 bases in between. CDR3 residues: CASSYVVSSGNTGELFF. The CDR3 DNA reads as TGTGCCAGCAGTTACGTCGTGAGTAGCGGAAACACCGGGGAGCTGTTTTTT.

This clonotype was seen a few times. This chain joins TRBV7-8 and TRBJ2-7; tentatively, D is TRBD1 (6 bases). The length of the CDR3 is 14 residues. Germline assignment: CDR1 SGHVS and CDR2 FQNEAQ. The V end was cut by 5 bases, the J end by 5 bases, with 16 bases between. As DNA, the CDR3 is TGTGCCAGCAGCAAAACAACAGGGATCGACGAGCAGTACTTC. Protein product: CASSKTTGIDEQYF.

For this clonotype: The junction departs from the called germline gene at one end, perhaps through a read error. V usage is TRBV5-6 and J usage is TRBJ1-5, with 7 nucleotides matching TRBD1. This CDR3 spans 15 amino acids. CDR1 and CDR2 from the germline V gene are SGHDT and YYEEEE. CDR3 sequence reads: CTSSLRQGSNQSQHF. CDR3 sequence (DNA): TGTACCAGCAGCTTGCGACAGGGCTCTAATCAGTCCCAGCATTTT.

In its sample, this clonotype was seen many times. The chain is built from TRBV12-3 or TRBV12-4 and TRBJ1-1; 7 nucleotides match TRBD1. CDR3 length equals 14 residues. Unmatched junction bases numbered 6, after V lost 8 bases and J lost 0 bases. The CDR3 protein is CASGTEELNTEAFF. The CDR3 DNA sequence: TGTGCCAGCGGGACAGAAGAGCTGAACACTGAAGCTTTCTTT.

This chain links TRBV19 with TRBJ1-5; TRBD1 aligns across 7 bases. After removal of 6 bases from V and 0 bases from J, the junction contained 5 bases not matched to a gene. Germline CDR1 reads LNHDA; CDR2 reads SQIVND (reference sequence). The CDR3 consists of 15 residues. CDR3 region: CASRDRAYSNQPQHF. For the CDR3, the DNA is TGTGCCAGTAGAGACAGGGCCTATAGCAATCAGCCCCAGCATTTT.

This clonotype has just one count. The gene calls are TRBV4-2 and TRBJ2-7, with TRBD2 matching 8 bases. The CDR3 covers 18 residues. Losses at the gene ends were 2 bases for V and 2 bases for J; bases not matched to a gene: 14. Per germline, CDR1 LGHNA and CDR2 YNFKEQ. CDR3 nucleotide sequence: TGTGCCAGCAGCCAAATCCCCTCCGGGGGGCGGGAGGCCTACGAGCAGTACTTC. This translates into CASSQIPSGGREAYEQYF.

A few counts support this clonotype. The chain is built from TRBV30 and TRBJ1-1; weak D call: TRBD1 (6 bases). The CDR3 is 14 residues long. Trimming took off 2 bases at V and 3 bases at J, with 13 bases between the two ends. CDR1 GTSNPN and CDR2 SVGIG come from the germline V gene (reference sequence). The CDR3 is CAWSLLRGDTEAFF. CDR3 nucleotides: TGTGCCTGGAGTTTACTTAGGGGGGACACTGAAGCTTTCTTT.

This chain links TRBV6-1 with TRBJ1-2; a weak D match, TRBD1 (5 bases). Germline V lookup: CDR1 MNHNS, CDR2 SASEGT. V lost 8 bases to trimming and J lost 4 bases, with 17 bases between them. The CDR3 is 14 amino acids. The chain's CDR3 is CASLSGQGLYGYTF. CDR3 DNA: TGTGCCAGCCTCAGCGGGCAGGGCCTCTATGGCTACACCTTC.

This chain joins TRBV7-9 and TRBJ2-1; D tentatively fits TRBD1 or TRBD2 (5 bases each). The ends were cut back, 4 bases at V and 0 bases at J, with 13 bases in the middle. Germline CDR1 is SEHNR and CDR2 is FQNEAQ (reference sequence). The CDR3 length is 16 residues. In DNA form, the CDR3 reads TGTGCCAGCAGCTCCCCCCGGGACGGCTCCTACAATGAGCAGTTCTTC. Translating gives CASSSPRDGSYNEQFF.

V is TRBV9 and J is TRBJ2-7; a possible D gene is TRBD2 (5 bases). This CDR3 has 14 residues. Germline-derived CDR1 and CDR2 are SGDLS and YYNGEE. The V gene lost 0 bases and the J gene lost 4 bases, with 11 bases spanning the gap. The CDR3 bases are TGTGCCAGCAGCGTAGACGAAGGAGGTTACGAGCAGTACTTC. It is translated as CASSVDEGGYEQYF. Looking up the rest from reference TRBV9 and TRBJ2-7 gives the full variable domain: DSGVTQTPKHLITATGQRVTLRCSPRSGDLSVYWYQQSLDQGLQFLIQYYNGEERAKGNILERFSAQQFPDLHSELNLSSLELGDSALYFCASSVDEGGYEQYFGPGTRLTVT.

V usage is TRBV7-9 and J usage is TRBJ2-2, with D possibly matching TRBD1 (6 bases). Trimming pared 8 bases from V and 3 bases from J, leaving 22 bases between. The CDR3 is 17 residues long. Germline loops: CDR1 SEHNR, CDR2 FQNEAQ (reference sequence). The CDR3 loop reads CASGSNPGTTYTGELFF. The CDR3 nucleotides are TGTGCCAGCGGCTCAAACCCCGGGACAACATACACCGGGGAGCTGTTTTTT.

The rearrangement joins TRBV7-6 to TRBJ2-5; D unclear. The V end was cut by 5 bases, the J end by 5 bases, with 9 bases between. The V gene's germline CDR1 is SGHVS and CDR2 FNYEAQ. The CDR3 runs to 12 residues. In nucleotides, the CDR3 is TGTGCCAGCAGCCCATCGGTCGAGACCCAGTACTTC. This translates into CASSPSVETQYF.

The V call is TRBV5-1, the J call TRBJ2-2; 8 bases agree with TRBD2. CDR1 and CDR2 from the germline V gene are SGHRS and YFSETQ. After removal of 5 bases from V and 0 bases from J, the junction contained 9 bases not matched to a gene. The CDR3 length is 17 residues. CDR3 sequence reads: CASRLAVPTANTGELFF. Here the CDR3 DNA reads TGCGCCAGCAGACTAGCGGTCCCGACAGCGAACACCGGGGAGCTGTTTTTT.

This clonotype has a count of ten or more. The gene calls are TRBV28 and TRBJ2-7; D remains unclear. V lost 6 bases and J 0 bases, leaving 9 bases between the germline ends. The germline gives CDR1 MDHEN, CDR2 SYDVKM. CDR3 size: 13 residues. The CDR3 DNA is TGTGCCAGCAGAACACAGTCCTCCTACGAGCAGTACTTC. This encodes CASRTQSSYEQYF. The full variable domain, rest sourced from reference TRBV28 and TRBJ2-7, is DVKVTQSSRYLVKRTGEKVFLECVQDMDHENMFWYRQDPGLGLRLIYFSYDVKMKEKGDIPEGYSVSREKKERFSLILESASTNQTSMYLCASRTQSSYEQYFGPGTRLTVT.

This chain uses TRBV4-1 with TRBJ1-4, with 10 nucleotides matching TRBD1. The V gene end was trimmed by 0 bases and the J gene end by 1 base; junction bases not matched to a gene: 14. Germline values: CDR1 MGHRA, CDR2 YSYEKL. This CDR3 comprises 21 residues. The CDR3, as DNA: TGCGCCAGCAGCCAAGATGCCGGGCCGTGGGACAGGGGTGAAACTAATGAAAAACTGTTTTTT. Translation: CASSQDAGPWDRGETNEKLFF.

This clonotype was counted many times. The chain recombines TRBV29-1 with TRBJ2-5, with 8 positions matching TRBD2. Germline CDR1 and CDR2: SQVTM and ANQGSEA. The CDR3 runs 14 residues. V gave up 4 bases and J gave up 3 bases; unmatched junction bases: 7. CDR3 residues: CSVAGLAEEETQYF. CDR3 DNA sequence: TGCAGCGTTGCCGGACTAGCAGAAGAAGAGACCCAGTACTTC.

The CDR3 loop is CASSGFGVTDTQYF. CDR3 nucleotides: TGTGCCTCATCGGGGTTCGGCGTCACAGATACGCAGTATTTT. The chain recombines TRBV7-2 with TRBJ2-3; the D gene is possibly TRBD2 (5 bases). The CDR3 has 14 amino acids. V was shortened by 11 bases and J by 2 bases, with 17 bases between the two germline ends. CDR1 and CDR2 (germline): SGHTA, FQGNSA. Supplemented by reference TRBV7-2 and TRBJ2-3, the full variable domain reads GAGVSQSPSNKVTEKGKDVELRCDPISGHTALYWYRQSLGQGLEFLIYFQGNSAPDKSGLPSDRFSAERTGGSVSTLTIQRTQQEDSAVYLCASSGFGVTDTQYFGPGTRLTVL.

This clonotype came up a few times. CDR3 DNA sequence: TGTGCCAGCAGTTATAGGGGGACCCCCCTCTACGAGCAGTACTTC. This gives the protein CASSYRGTPLYEQYF. The chain has TRBV6-2 or TRBV6-3 and TRBJ2-7, with D possibly being TRBD1 (6 bases). Trimming took off 3 bases at V and 3 bases at J, with 15 bases between the two ends. Germline CDR1 is MNHEY and CDR2 is SVGEGT. The CDR3 extends over 15 amino acids.